The 9 T cell receptor beta chains listed next were all sequenced from one sample in a study of identical twins. One entry per CDR3 protein, called by TCRdb with MiXCR from the 5' RACE reads. This table has 300,000 to 350,000 distinct CDR3 sequences, 9% to 15% appearing once. The same sample was also used in a study of yellow fever vaccine responses in identical twins.

The sequenced sample was CD8+ T cells sorted from blood. These receptors all stem from a woman under 30 in good health.

This clonotype was detected only a few times. V is TRBV4-2 and J is TRBJ1-1, with D perhaps TRBD1 (6 bases). Germline loops: CDR1 LGHNA, CDR2 YNFKEQ. V gave up 0 bases and J gave up 3 bases, with 17 bases separating them. CDR3 length: 17 amino acids. CDR3 sequence reads: CASSQDNSGARDTEAFF. In DNA form, the CDR3 reads TGTGCCAGCAGCCAAGATAACTCGGGGGCAAGGGACACTGAAGCTTTCTTT.

In this sample, this clonotype turned up a few times. This sequence joins TRBV2 and TRBJ2-7, with D tentatively TRBD1 (5 bases). Trimming removed 8 bases at V and 9 bases at J, with 11 bases between. CDR1 is SNHLY and CDR2 is FYNNEI in the germline V gene. The CDR3 runs to 10 residues. The CDR3 bases are TGTGCCAGCGGTCAGGGCCTGCAGTACGTC. Amino acids: CASGQGLQYV.

This clonotype has a handful of counts. J is TRBJ2-7 and V is TRBV28; D assignment may be TRBD1 or TRBD2 (5 bases each). Germline V gene lookup returns CDR1 MDHEN and CDR2 SYDVKM. V was cut by 6 bases and J by 2 bases, with 11 bases left in between. This CDR3 spans 13 amino acids. CDR3 sequence (DNA): TGTGCCAGCAGACGGGACGGAACCTACGAGCAGTACTTC. It specifies CASRRDGTYEQYF. Supplemented by reference TRBV28 and TRBJ2-7, the full variable domain reads DVKVTQSSRYLVKRTGEKVFLECVQDMDHENMFWYRQDPGLGLRLIYFSYDVKMKEKGDIPEGYSVSREKKERFSLILESASTNQTSMYLCASRRDGTYEQYFGPGTRLTVT.

This clonotype was observed a handful of times. In DNA, the CDR3 is TGTGCCATTCTTTTGGGAGGGTTCTACGAGCAGTACTTC. The encoded protein is CAILLGGFYEQYF. The chain employs TRBV2 and TRBJ2-7; 7 bases agree with TRBD2. CDR1 is SNHLY and CDR2 is FYNNEI in the germline V gene. J gave up 3 bases and V 10 bases, and 9 bases lay outside the gene matches. The CDR3 is made up of 13 amino acids.

This clonotype turned up a few times. V usage is TRBV7-9 and J usage is TRBJ1-1; D gene unclear. Trimming removed 5 bases from V and 0 bases from J, with 16 bases in between. The germline gives CDR1 SEHNR, CDR2 FQNEAQ (reference sequence). The CDR3 is 16 amino acids. The CDR3 DNA reads TGTGCCAGCAGCCCAAAGGAGGGAGCAATGAACACTGAAGCTTTCTTT. Translated, it gives CASSPKEGAMNTEAFF.

V usage is TRBV6-4 and J usage is TRBJ2-1, with 10 nucleotides matching TRBD2. Germline V CDR1 and CDR2: MRHNA, SNTAGT. The CDR3 has 18 amino acids. V lost 0 bases to trimming and J lost 8 bases; unmatched junction nucleotides: 13. The CDR3 here is CASSDSPLLAGGLYEQFF. The CDR3 nucleotides read TGTGCCAGCAGTGACTCACCCCTGTTAGCGGGAGGTCTGTATGAGCAGTTCTTC.

This clonotype was counted many times. The gene calls are TRBV12-3 or TRBV12-4 and TRBJ2-5; 10 nucleotides align to TRBD2. The CDR3 covers 14 residues. The V segment lost 5 bases and the J segment 2 bases; nucleotides outside the gene matches: 2. For the CDR3, the DNA is TGTGCCAGCAGTCCGACTAGCGGGCAAGAGACCCAGTACTTC. This translates into CASSPTSGQETQYF.

The CDR3 region is CASSVRDRLPDTQYF. The CDR3 DNA sequence: TGTGCCAGCAGCGTAAGGGACCGACTACCCGATACGCAGTATTTT. V is TRBV9 and J is TRBJ2-3; tentatively, D is TRBD1 or TRBD2 (5 bases each). Trimming cost V 1 base and J 6 bases, with 15 bases left between them. The CDR3 extends over 15 amino acids. CDR1 and CDR2 from the germline V gene are SGDLS and YYNGEE.

This clonotype was counted a few times. The chain uses TRBV6-4 and TRBJ2-3, with 15 positions matching TRBD2. V trimming: 4 bases; J trimming: 2 bases; junction bases outside the gene matches: 10. The length of the CDR3 is 19 residues. CDR1 and CDR2 (germline): MRHNA, SNTAGT. CDR3 nucleotides: TGTGCCAGCAGTGCCTGGGGACTAGCGGGAGGCGGGATCACAGATACGCAGTATTTT. Its protein is CASSAWGLAGGGITDTQYF.